The T cell receptor (beta chain) under discussion was sequenced for a study of beta chain features in type 1 diabetes. Regarding the study as a whole: VDJ junctions from patients with type 1 diabetes contained fewer insertions and more deletions. Shorter templates may be favored by PCR, equally so in patients and controls.

Sorted populations all had greater than 95% purity. Germline V gene lookup returns CDR1 SGHRS and CDR2 YFSETQ. V gave up 3 bases and J gave up 2 bases; unmatched junction bases: 4. The CDR3 totals 14 residues. Investigators reverse transcribed all isolated RNA, so they sequenced expressed TCRB transcripts. TCRdb's copy holds only in-frame clones and misses some; the assay was immunoSEQ multiplex PCR. The sample lists about 270,000 clones, less than 15% occurring once. In its sample, this clone was seen a few times. Its matching antigen is unknown. This rearrangement joins TRBV5-1 to TRBJ1-2; the match to TRBD1 covers 7 bases. The TCR was taken from a woman in her thirties or forties in good health. The source material was naive CD4+ T cells from blood. CDR3 in DNA: TGCGCCAGCAGCTCCCTGACAGGGAACTATGGCTACACCTTC. Its translation is CASSSLTGNYGYTF.